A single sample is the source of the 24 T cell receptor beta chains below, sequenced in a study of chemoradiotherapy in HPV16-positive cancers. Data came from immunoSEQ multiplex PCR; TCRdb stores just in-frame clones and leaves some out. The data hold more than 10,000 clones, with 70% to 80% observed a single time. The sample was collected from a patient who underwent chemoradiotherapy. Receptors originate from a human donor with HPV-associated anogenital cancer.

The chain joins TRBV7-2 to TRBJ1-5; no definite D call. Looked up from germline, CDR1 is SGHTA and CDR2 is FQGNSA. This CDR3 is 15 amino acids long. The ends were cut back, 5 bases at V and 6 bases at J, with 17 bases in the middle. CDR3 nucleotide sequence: TGTGCCAGCAGCGTGGACTGGGGAATGGGTCAGCCCCAGCATTTT. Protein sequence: CASSVDWGMGQPQHF.

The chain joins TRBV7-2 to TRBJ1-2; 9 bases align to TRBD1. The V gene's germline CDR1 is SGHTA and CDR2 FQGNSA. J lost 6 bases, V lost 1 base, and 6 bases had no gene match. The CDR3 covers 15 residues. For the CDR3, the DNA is TGTGCCAGCAGCTTAGGGGGACAGGGAAATCATGGCTACACCTTC. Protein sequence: CASSLGGQGNHGYTF.

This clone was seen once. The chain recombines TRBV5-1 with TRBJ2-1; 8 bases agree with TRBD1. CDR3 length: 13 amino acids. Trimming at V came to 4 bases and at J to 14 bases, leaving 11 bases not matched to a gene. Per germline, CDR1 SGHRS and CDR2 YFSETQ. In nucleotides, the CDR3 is TGCGCCAGCAGCGGACAGGGAATCGGGAGAGAGTTCTTC. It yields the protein CASSGQGIGREFF.

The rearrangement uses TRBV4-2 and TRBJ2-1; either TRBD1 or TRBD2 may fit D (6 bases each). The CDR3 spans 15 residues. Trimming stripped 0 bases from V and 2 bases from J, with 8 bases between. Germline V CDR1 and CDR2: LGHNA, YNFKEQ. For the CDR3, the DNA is TGTGCCAGCAGCCAAGATGGGGGGCCCTACAATGAGCAGTTCTTC. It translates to CASSQDGGPYNEQFF.

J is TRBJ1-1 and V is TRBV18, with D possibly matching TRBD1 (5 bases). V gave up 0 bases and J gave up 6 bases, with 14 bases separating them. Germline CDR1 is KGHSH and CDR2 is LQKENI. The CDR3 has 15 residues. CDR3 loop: CASSPPTEKRAEAFF. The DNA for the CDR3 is TGTGCCAGCTCACCACCGACAGAGAAACGAGCTGAAGCTTTCTTT.

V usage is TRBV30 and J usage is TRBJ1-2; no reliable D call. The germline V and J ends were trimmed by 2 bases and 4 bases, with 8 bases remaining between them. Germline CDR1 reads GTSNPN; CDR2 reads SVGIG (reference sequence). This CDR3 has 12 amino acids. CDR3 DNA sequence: TGTGCCTGGAGTATAGGTCCCTATGGCTACACCTTC. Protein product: CAWSIGPYGYTF.

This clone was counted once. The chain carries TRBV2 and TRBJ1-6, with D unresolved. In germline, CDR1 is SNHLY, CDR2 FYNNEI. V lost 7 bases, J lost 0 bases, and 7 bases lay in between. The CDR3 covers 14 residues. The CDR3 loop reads CASKESSYNSPLHF. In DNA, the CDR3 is TGTGCCAGCAAGGAGAGCTCCTATAATTCACCCCTCCACTTT.

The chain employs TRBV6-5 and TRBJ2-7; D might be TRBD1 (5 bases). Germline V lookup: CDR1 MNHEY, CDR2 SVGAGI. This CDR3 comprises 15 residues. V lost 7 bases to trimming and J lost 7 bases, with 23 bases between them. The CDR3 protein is CASTKRGRAQGEQYF. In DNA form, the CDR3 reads TGTGCCAGCACTAAAAGGGGAAGAGCGCAAGGGGAGCAGTACTTC.

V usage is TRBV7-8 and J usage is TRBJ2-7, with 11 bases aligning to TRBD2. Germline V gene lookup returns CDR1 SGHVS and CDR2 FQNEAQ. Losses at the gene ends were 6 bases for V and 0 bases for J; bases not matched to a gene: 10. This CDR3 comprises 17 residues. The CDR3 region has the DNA TGTGCCAGCAGTTTTACCGGGACTAGCGGTCTCTCCTACGAGCAGTACTTC. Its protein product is CASSFTGTSGLSYEQYF.

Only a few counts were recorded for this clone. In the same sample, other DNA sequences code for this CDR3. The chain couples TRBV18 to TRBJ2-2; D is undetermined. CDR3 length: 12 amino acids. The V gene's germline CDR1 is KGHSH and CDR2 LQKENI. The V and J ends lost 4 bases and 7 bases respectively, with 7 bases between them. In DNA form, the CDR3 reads TGTGCCAGCTCACAGACCGGCGGGGAGCTGTTTTTT. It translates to CASSQTGGELFF.

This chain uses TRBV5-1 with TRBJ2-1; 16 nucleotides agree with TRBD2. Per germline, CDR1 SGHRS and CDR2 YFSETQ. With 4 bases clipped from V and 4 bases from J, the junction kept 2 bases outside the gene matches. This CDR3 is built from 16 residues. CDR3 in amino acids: CASSPGLAGGYNEQFF. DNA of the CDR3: TGCGCCAGCAGCCCGGGACTAGCGGGGGGGTACAATGAGCAGTTCTTC.

CDR3 amino acids: CASSLLGGTDTQYF. The CDR3 DNA is TGTGCCAGCAGCTTACTAGGGGGCACAGATACGCAGTATTTT. The chain has TRBV7-6 and TRBJ2-3; D might be TRBD1 (5 bases). Germline values: CDR1 SGHVS, CDR2 FNYEAQ. The V and J ends lost 2 bases and 1 base respectively, with 7 bases between them. The CDR3 sequence is 14 residues long.

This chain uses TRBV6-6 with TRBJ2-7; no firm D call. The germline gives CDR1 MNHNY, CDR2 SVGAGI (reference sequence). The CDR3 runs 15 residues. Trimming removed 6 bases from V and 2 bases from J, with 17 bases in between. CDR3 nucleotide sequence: TGTGCCAGCAGCCGGCCAAACAGAGAACCCTACGAGCAGTACTTC. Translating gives CASSRPNREPYEQYF.

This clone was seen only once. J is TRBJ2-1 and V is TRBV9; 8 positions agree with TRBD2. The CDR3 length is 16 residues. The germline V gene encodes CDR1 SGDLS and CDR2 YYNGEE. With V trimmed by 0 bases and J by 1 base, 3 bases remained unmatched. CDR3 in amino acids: CASSVGSGGSYNEQFF. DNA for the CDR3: TGTGCCAGCAGCGTAGGTTCGGGGGGGTCCTACAATGAGCAGTTCTTC. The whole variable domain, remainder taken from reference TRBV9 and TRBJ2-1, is DSGVTQTPKHLITATGQRVTLRCSPRSGDLSVYWYQQSLDQGLQFLIQYYNGEERAKGNILERFSAQQFPDLHSELNLSSLELGDSALYFCASSVGSGGSYNEQFFGPGTRLTVL.

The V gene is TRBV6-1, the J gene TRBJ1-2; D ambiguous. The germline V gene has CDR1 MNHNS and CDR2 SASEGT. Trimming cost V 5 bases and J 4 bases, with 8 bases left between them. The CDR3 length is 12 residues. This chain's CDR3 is CASSPESYGYTF. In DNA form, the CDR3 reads TGTGCCAGCAGTCCGGAATCCTATGGCTACACCTTC.

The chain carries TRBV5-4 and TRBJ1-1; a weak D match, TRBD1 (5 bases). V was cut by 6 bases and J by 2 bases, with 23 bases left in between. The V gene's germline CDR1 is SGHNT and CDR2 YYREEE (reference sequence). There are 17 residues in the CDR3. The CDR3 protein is CASNSGRGDPYNTEAFF. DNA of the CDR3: TGTGCCAGCAACTCGGGTCGGGGGGACCCATATAACACTGAAGCTTTCTTT.

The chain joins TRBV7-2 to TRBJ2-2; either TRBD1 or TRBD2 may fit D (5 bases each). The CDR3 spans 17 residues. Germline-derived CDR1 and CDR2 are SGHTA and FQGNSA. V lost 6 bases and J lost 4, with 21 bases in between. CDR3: CASRRSGPTGGTGELFF. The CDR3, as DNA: TGTGCCAGCAGGAGATCCGGGCCAACTGGGGGCACCGGGGAGCTGTTTTTT.

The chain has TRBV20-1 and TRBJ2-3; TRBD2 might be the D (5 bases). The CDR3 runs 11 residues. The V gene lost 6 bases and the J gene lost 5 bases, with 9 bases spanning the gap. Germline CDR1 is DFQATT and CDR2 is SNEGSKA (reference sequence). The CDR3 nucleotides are TGCAGTGCCATACTAGGAGATACGCAGTATTTT. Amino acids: CSAILGDTQYF.

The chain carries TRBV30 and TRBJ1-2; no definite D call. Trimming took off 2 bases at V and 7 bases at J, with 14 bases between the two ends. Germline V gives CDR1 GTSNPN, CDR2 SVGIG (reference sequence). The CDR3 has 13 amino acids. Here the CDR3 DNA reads TGTGCCTGGAGTTTACAGTCAGGTGGTGGCTACACCTTC. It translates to CAWSLQSGGGYTF.

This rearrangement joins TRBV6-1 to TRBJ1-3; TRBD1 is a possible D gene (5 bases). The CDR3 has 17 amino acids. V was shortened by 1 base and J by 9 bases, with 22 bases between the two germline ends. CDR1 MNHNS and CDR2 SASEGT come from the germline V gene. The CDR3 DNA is TGTGCCAGCAGTGAAGTGGGGGACCTCCGACTACCTGGCACCATATATTTT. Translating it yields CASSEVGDLRLPGTIYF.

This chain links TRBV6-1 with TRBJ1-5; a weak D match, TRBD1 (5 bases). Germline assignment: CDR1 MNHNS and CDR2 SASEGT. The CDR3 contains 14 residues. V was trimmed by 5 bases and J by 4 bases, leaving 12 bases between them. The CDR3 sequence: CASSPGRGNQPQHF. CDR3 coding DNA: TGTGCCAGCAGTCCTGGACGGGGGAATCAGCCCCAGCATTTT.

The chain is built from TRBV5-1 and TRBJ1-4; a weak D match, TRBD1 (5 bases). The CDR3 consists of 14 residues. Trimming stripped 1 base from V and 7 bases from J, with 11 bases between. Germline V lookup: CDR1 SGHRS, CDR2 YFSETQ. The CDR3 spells CASSLRGGPEKLFF. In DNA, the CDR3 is TGCGCCAGCAGCTTGAGGGGCGGTCCTGAAAAACTGTTTTTT.

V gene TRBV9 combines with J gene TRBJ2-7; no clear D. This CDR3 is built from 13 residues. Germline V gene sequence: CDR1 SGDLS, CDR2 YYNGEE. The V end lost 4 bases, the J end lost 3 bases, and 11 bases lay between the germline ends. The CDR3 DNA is TGTGCCAGCAGCCCTACTCCAAACTACGAGCAGTACTTC. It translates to CASSPTPNYEQYF.

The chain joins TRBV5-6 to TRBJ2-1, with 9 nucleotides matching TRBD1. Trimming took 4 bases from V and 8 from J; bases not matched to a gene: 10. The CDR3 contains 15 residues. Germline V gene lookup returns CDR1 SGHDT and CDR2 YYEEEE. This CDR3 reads CASSLTGGLLDEQFF. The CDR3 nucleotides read TGTGCCAGCAGCCTGACAGGGGGGCTGCTGGATGAGCAGTTCTTC.